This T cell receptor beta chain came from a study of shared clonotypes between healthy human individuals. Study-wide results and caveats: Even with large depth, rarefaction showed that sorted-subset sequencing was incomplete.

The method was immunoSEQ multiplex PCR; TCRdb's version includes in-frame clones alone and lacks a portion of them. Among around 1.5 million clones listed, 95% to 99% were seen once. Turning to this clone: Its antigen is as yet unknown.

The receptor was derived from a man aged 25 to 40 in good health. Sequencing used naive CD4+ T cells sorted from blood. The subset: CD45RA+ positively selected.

CDR3 amino acids: CASSSRLGGFGNQPQHF. CDR3 DNA sequence: TGTGCCAGCAGTTCACGCCTCGGGGGATTCGGCAATCAGCCCCAGCATTTT. V usage is TRBV28 and J usage is TRBJ1-5; TRBD1 might be the D (5 bases). Germline V gene sequence: CDR1 MDHEN, CDR2 SYDVKM. This CDR3 region has 17 residues. V was pared by 4 bases and J by 2 bases, with 18 bases between.